This T cell receptor beta chain was observed in a study of blood T cell repertoires in COVID-19. The overall study: Nucleic acid was either cDNA or gDNA, and it came from T cells, B-cell-depleted T cells, or PBMCs.

Germline V lookup: CDR1 SGHTA, CDR2 FQGTGA. There are 21 residues in the CDR3. V was clipped by 0 bases and J by 4 bases; unmatched bases: 23. Original analysis: Reference gene primer amplification gave estimated nucleated cell counts. Produced via immunoSEQ multiplex PCR; TCRdb's table is partial and in-frame only. V, J and clone size are taken as reported in that table, and D and trimming were inferred from the DNA itself. The sample holds about 50,000 clones, approximately 86% seen once. The chain uses TRBV7-3 and TRBJ1-2, with TRBD1 matching 7 bases. The clonotype originates from a middle-aged man with active COVID-19. The sequencing input was peripheral blood. In DNA form, the CDR3 reads TGTGCCAGCAGCTTAACTAACATCGATATCGCTCTAGACAGGGCTGGCTATGGCTACACCTTC. Translating it yields CASSLTNIDIALDRAGYGYTF.